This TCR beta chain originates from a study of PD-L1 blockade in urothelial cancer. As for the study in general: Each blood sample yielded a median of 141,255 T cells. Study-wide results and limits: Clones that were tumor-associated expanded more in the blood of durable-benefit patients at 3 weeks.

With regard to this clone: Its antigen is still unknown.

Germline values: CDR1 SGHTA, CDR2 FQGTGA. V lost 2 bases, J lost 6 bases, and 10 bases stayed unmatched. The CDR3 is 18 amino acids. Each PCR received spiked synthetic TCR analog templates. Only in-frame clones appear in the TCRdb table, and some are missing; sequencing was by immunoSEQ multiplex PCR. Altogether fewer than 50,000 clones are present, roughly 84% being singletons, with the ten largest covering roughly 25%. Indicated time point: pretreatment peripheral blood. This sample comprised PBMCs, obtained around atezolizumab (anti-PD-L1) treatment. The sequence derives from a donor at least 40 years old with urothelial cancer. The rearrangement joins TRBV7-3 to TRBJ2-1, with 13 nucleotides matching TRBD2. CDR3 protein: CASSLSPRLAGGPNEQFF. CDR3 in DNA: TGTGCCAGCAGCTTATCCCCTCGACTAGCGGGAGGTCCCAATGAGCAGTTCTTC. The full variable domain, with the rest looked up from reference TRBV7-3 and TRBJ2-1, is GAGVSQTPSNKVTEKGKYVELRCDPISGHTALYWYRQSLGQGPEFLIYFQGTGAADDSGLPNDRFFAVRPEGSVSTLKIQRTERGDSAVYLCASSLSPRLAGGPNEQFFGPGTRLTVL.